The 27 T cell receptor beta chains below were found in one sample sequenced in a study of control samples from healthy donors and cancer patients. Produced via immunoSEQ multiplex PCR; TCRdb's table is partial and in-frame only. The sample lists around 51,000 clones, roughly 80% seen once, with over 9.5% in the top ten. What was sequenced was blood. The receptors stem from a man between 65 and 85 years old in good health.

The chain uses TRBV11-1 and TRBJ2-3, with a weak D call TRBD2 (5 bases). The CDR3 has 14 amino acids. Looked up from germline, CDR1 is SGHAT and CDR2 is FQDESV (reference sequence). Trimming stripped 1 base from V and 4 bases from J, with 9 bases between. The CDR3, as DNA: TGTGCCAGCAGCTTAGGGACTGGGGCAGATACGCAGTATTTT. Amino acids: CASSLGTGADTQYF.

The CDR3 nucleotides are TGTGCCAGCAGCTACGATCTCTCCTACGAGCAGTACTTC. Encoded protein: CASSYDLSYEQYF. This chain joins TRBV11-3 and TRBJ2-7; D uncertain. Germline V gives CDR1 SGHNT, CDR2 YENEEA. The V end lost 4 bases, the J end lost 0 bases, and 7 bases lay between the germline ends. CDR3 size: 13 residues.

The chain combines TRBV11-2 with TRBJ1-2; D ambiguous. The CDR3 runs 15 residues. Per germline, CDR1 SGHAT and CDR2 FQNNGV. V dropped 5 bases and J dropped 3 bases, with 16 bases sitting between them. In DNA form, the CDR3 reads TGTGCCAGCAGCCCGACCACTCGAAGCGACTATGGCTACACCTTC. Protein product: CASSPTTRSDYGYTF.

J is TRBJ1-2 and V is TRBV28; D gene unclear. The CDR3 totals 16 residues. Germline CDR1 MDHEN, CDR2 SYDVKM. V lost 7 bases and J lost 7, with 25 bases in between. CDR3 DNA: TGTGCCAGCACCTCCATCTTACGGAACTTCATGGGTGGCTACACCTTC. Encoded protein: CASTSILRNFMGGYTF.

The genes are TRBV19 and TRBJ1-5, with D perhaps TRBD1 (5 bases). Germline CDR1 reads LNHDA; CDR2 reads SQIVND (reference sequence). The CDR3 is 20 amino acids. Trimming took off 3 bases at V and 4 bases at J, with 28 bases between the two ends. DNA of the CDR3: TGTGCCAGTAGTATCTTGGGGACTCCGAATTCGCGTCATGGGAATCAGCCCCAGCATTTT. Its translation: CASSILGTPNSRHGNQPQHF.

The chain carries TRBV5-1 and TRBJ1-2; tentative D call: TRBD1 (6 bases). The V and J ends lost 1 base and 3 bases respectively, with 7 bases between them. Germline lookup yields CDR1 SGHRS and CDR2 YFSETQ. This CDR3 comprises 13 residues. The CDR3 spells CASSLYRDYGYTF. The CDR3 nucleotides read TGCGCCAGCAGCTTGTACAGGGACTATGGCTACACCTTC.

The rearrangement links TRBV28 to TRBJ1-3; possible D gene TRBD1, 6 bases. The CDR3 totals 15 residues. With 6 bases removed from V and 2 bases from J, the gap between germline ends came to 14 bases. CDR1 is MDHEN, CDR2 SYDVKM, per germline. CDR3 protein: CASSPQGLAGNTIYF. In nucleotides, the CDR3 is TGTGCCAGCAGCCCACAGGGCCTTGCTGGAAACACCATATATTTT.

V usage is TRBV7-2 and J usage is TRBJ2-5; TRBD2 might be the D (6 bases). The CDR3 contains 14 residues. Trimming removed 5 bases at V and 5 bases at J, with 15 bases between. Germline CDR1 is SGHTA and CDR2 is FQGNSA. CDR3 DNA: TGTGCCAGCAGCCTACTACTAGCCATTGAGACCCAGTACTTC. Residues: CASSLLLAIETQYF.

CDR3 loop: CASSTKSGRAPEQYF. CDR3 DNA sequence: TGTGCCAGCAGCACCAAAAGCGGGAGGGCCCCCGAGCAGTACTTC. J is TRBJ2-7 and V is TRBV5-4; the match to TRBD2 covers 10 bases. Germline values: CDR1 SGHNT, CDR2 YYREEE (reference sequence). This CDR3 has 15 amino acids. Unmatched junction bases numbered 10, after V lost 4 bases and J lost 6 bases.

This chain's CDR3 is CASSLAGGFYYNEQFF. The CDR3 coding sequence is TGTGCCAGCAGCTTAGCGGGGGGCTTTTATTACAATGAGCAGTTCTTC. This rearrangement joins TRBV5-4 to TRBJ2-1; 9 bases match TRBD2. This CDR3 contains 16 residues. J gave up 4 bases and V 2 bases, and 7 bases lay outside the gene matches. From germline, CDR1 is SGHNT and CDR2 YYREEE (reference sequence). The entire variable domain, with the rest obtained from reference TRBV5-4 and TRBJ2-1, is as follows: ETGVTQSPTHLIKTRGQQVTLRCSSQSGHNTVSWYQQALGQGPQFIFQYYREEENGRGNFPPRFSGLQFPNYSSELNVNALELDDSALYLCASSLAGGFYYNEQFFGPGTRLTVL.

The rearrangement joins TRBV14 to TRBJ1-1; D is unclear. From germline, CDR1 is SGHDN and CDR2 FVKESK. The CDR3 has 13 residues. V lost 4 bases to trimming and J lost 3 bases, with 9 bases between them. CDR3 coding DNA: TGTGCCAGCAGCCCCTGGTTGGACACTGAAGCTTTCTTT. Protein sequence: CASSPWLDTEAFF. Together with reference TRBV14 and TRBJ1-1, the CDR3 gives the full variable domain: EAGVTQFPSHSVIEKGQTVTLRCDPISGHDNLYWYRRVMGKEIKFLLHFVKESKQDESGMPNNRFLAERTGGTYSTLKVQPAELEDSGVYFCASSPWLDTEAFFGQGTRLTVV.

The chain joins TRBV30 to TRBJ2-2; 9 nucleotides agree with TRBD2. The germline V gene encodes CDR1 GTSNPN and CDR2 SVGIG (reference sequence). The CDR3 has 14 residues. With V trimmed by 4 bases and J by 1 base, 1 base remained unmatched. The CDR3 sequence is CAWMTSGNTGELFF. CDR3 DNA: TGTGCCTGGATGACTAGCGGGAACACCGGGGAGCTGTTTTTT.

The count of this clone is one. The chain joins TRBV13 to TRBJ1-1; D remains unclear. The CDR3 is 13 amino acids. V lost 5 bases and J lost 1, with 8 bases in between. CDR1 is PRHDT, CDR2 FYEKMQ, per germline (reference sequence). In DNA form, the CDR3 reads TGTGCCAGCAGCCCGGACGGGAACACTGAAGCTTTCTTT. Amino acid sequence: CASSPDGNTEAFF.

The gene calls are TRBV11-2 and TRBJ2-5, with 9 positions matching TRBD2. The CDR3 is 16 amino acids. From germline, CDR1 is SGHAT and CDR2 FQNNGV. With 6 bases clipped from V and 5 bases from J, the junction kept 13 bases outside the gene matches. CDR3 bases: TGTGCCAGCAGTTCCCTTCGCGGGAGGGTACGGGAGACCCAGTACTTC. Translated, it gives CASSSLRGRVRETQYF.

A single count supports this clone. The rearrangement joins TRBV28 to TRBJ1-2; TRBD1 aligns across 10 bases. CDR3 size: 17 residues. With V trimmed by 5 bases and J by 6 bases, 15 bases remained unmatched. Germline CDR1 reads MDHEN; CDR2 reads SYDVKM. The CDR3 is CASSPLAGQGYLDGYTF. The CDR3 DNA is TGTGCCAGCAGTCCCCTAGCGGGACAGGGGTATCTGGATGGCTACACCTTC.

The V call is TRBV3-1 (or the pseudogene TRBV3-2), the J call TRBJ2-7, with 8 bases aligning to TRBD1. J lost 3 bases, V lost 6 bases, and 7 bases had no gene match. The CDR3 consists of 14 residues. Germline V gene data show CDR1 as LGHDT and CDR2 as YNNKEL (reference sequence). In nucleotides, the CDR3 is TGTGCCAGCAGTCTCAGGGGGCCGATCTACGAGCAGTACTTC. Residues: CASSLRGPIYEQYF.

This clone appeared a few times. The J gene is TRBJ2-1, the V gene TRBV24-1; 7 bases are a match to TRBD2. V lost 4 bases, J lost 3 bases, and 5 bases stayed unmatched. Germline CDR1 reads KGHDR; CDR2 reads SFDVKD. The CDR3 covers 15 residues. For the CDR3, the DNA is TGTGCCACCAGTGAACCTAGCGGCGACTACAATGAGCAGTTCTTC. Its protein product is CATSEPSGDYNEQFF.

This clone has a single count. The gene calls are TRBV18 and TRBJ2-5; 9 bases are shared with TRBD1. CDR1 and CDR2 from the germline V gene are KGHSH and LQKENI. V was clipped by 2 bases and J by 3 bases; unmatched bases: 1. This CDR3 is 14 amino acids long. CDR3 region: CASSPRDREETQYF. CDR3 sequence (DNA): TGTGCCAGCTCACCAAGGGACAGGGAAGAGACCCAGTACTTC.

The rearrangement uses TRBV24-1 and TRBJ1-6; 7 bases agree with TRBD1. Germline V gene lookup returns CDR1 KGHDR and CDR2 SFDVKD. This CDR3 has 19 residues. The trim removed 3 bases at V and 5 bases at J, leaving 15 bases unmatched. The CDR3 DNA sequence: TGTGCCACCAGTGATCATATCAGACAGGGAGGTACGGATAATTCACCCCTCCACTTT. Translated, it gives CATSDHIRQGGTDNSPLHF.

V is TRBV5-1 and J is TRBJ2-3; perhaps D is TRBD1 or TRBD2 (6 bases each). The germline CDR1 and CDR2 sequences are SGHRS and YFSETQ. Deletions cut 10 bases from V and 5 bases from J, with 17 bases between. This CDR3 has 13 residues. The CDR3 region is CASRRGAEDTQYF. As DNA, the CDR3 is TGCGCCTCCCGGAGGGGGGCGGAAGATACGCAGTATTTT.

The CDR3 protein is CASSLRSVAWGEQFF. CDR3 sequence (DNA): TGTGCCAGCAGCTTGCGAAGCGTGGCTTGGGGTGAGCAGTTCTTC. This chain connects TRBV5-6 to TRBJ2-1; D is uncertain. Between the trimmed V and J ends, which lost 1 base and 9 bases, there was a span of 17 bases. The length of the CDR3 is 15 residues. Per germline, CDR1 SGHDT and CDR2 YYEEEE.

This chain uses TRBV3-1 (or the pseudogene TRBV3-2) with TRBJ2-1; TRBD1 matches 7 bases. The junction had 3 bases not matched to a gene; V was cut back by 4 bases and J by 0 bases. CDR1 and CDR2 from the germline V gene are LGHDT and YNNKEL (reference sequence). The CDR3 loop spans 15 amino acids. As DNA, the CDR3 is TGTGCCAGCAGCCTCGACAGGGTCTCCTACAATGAGCAGTTCTTC. Residues: CASSLDRVSYNEQFF.

DNA of the CDR3: TGCGCCAGCAGCTTGGGACTACAAGAGACCCAGTACTTC. Translated: CASSLGLQETQYF. This chain connects TRBV5-1 to TRBJ2-5; maybe TRBD2 (5 bases). CDR1 and CDR2 from the germline V gene are SGHRS and YFSETQ. This CDR3 is built from 13 residues. The germline V and J ends were trimmed by 0 bases and 2 bases, with 5 bases remaining between them.

This clone was seen more than once but under ten times. V and J are TRBV4-2 and TRBJ1-2, with D possibly matching TRBD1 (5 bases). The V and J ends lost 5 bases and 8 bases respectively, with 15 bases between them. CDR1 and CDR2 (germline): LGHNA, YNFKEQ. The CDR3 has 13 amino acids. The CDR3 sequence: CASSSRPGTGYTF. CDR3 nucleotide sequence: TGTGCCAGCAGCTCACGTCCCGGGACGGGCTACACCTTC.

This clone occurred a few times. This rearrangement joins TRBV5-5 to TRBJ1-6; D remains unclear. Germline CDR1 and CDR2: SGHKS and YYEKEE (reference sequence). The CDR3 runs to 13 residues. The V and J ends lost 7 bases and 8 bases respectively, with 13 bases between them. The CDR3 spells CASQVGGDSPLHF. CDR3 sequence (DNA): TGTGCCAGCCAGGTTGGAGGAGATTCACCCCTCCACTTT.

The J gene is TRBJ1-1, the V gene TRBV5-8, with D perhaps TRBD1 (6 bases). Trimming removed 5 bases at V and 3 bases at J, with 11 bases between. This CDR3 spans 13 amino acids. Per germline, CDR1 SGHTS and CDR2 YDEGEE. CDR3 amino acids: CASSKNRDTEAFF. CDR3 coding DNA: TGTGCCAGCAGTAAGAACAGGGACACTGAAGCTTTCTTT.

This clone was recorded once. The chain couples TRBV19 to TRBJ2-5; possibly TRBD1 or TRBD2 for D (5 bases each). The CDR3 is made up of 15 amino acids. Trimming removed 5 bases from V and 5 bases from J, with 18 bases in between. CDR1 is LNHDA and CDR2 is SQIVND in the germline V gene (reference sequence). The DNA of the CDR3 is TGTGCCAGTAGTGGCGTTCCCCAGGGAGCGGAGACCCAGTACTTC. Residues: CASSGVPQGAETQYF. Supplemented by reference TRBV19 and TRBJ2-5, the full variable domain reads DGGITQSPKYLFRKEGQNVTLSCEQNLNHDAMYWYRQDPGQGLRLIYYSQIVNDFQKGDIAEGYSVSREKKESFPLTVTSAQKNPTAFYLCASSGVPQGAETQYFGPGTRLLVL.